Shown below are 23 T cell receptor beta chains from a single sample sequenced in a study of beta chain features in type 1 diabetes. Overall study findings and caveats: Shortening of TCRB CDR3s, moderate but significant, appeared in all four CD4+ subsets of Type 1 diabetes patients.

The isolated RNA, all of it, was reverse transcribed, so expressed TCRB transcripts were what got sequenced. The table came from immunoSEQ multiplex PCR; TCRdb's copy has only in-frame clones and leaves some out. The sample records about 120,000 clones, about 16% being singletons. For these receptors, no antigen is known. Sample: central memory CD4+ T cells from blood. Source of these receptors: a man aged 30 to 39 with type 1 diabetes.

Points on this clone: Within the sample, other DNA sequences also encode this same CDR3. The rearrangement joins TRBV15 to TRBJ2-5; 7 positions agree with TRBD1. This CDR3 has 14 residues. Trimming cost V 0 bases and J 2 bases; bases outside gene matches: 0. CDR1 and CDR2 (germline): LNHNV, YYDKDF (reference sequence). The CDR3: CATSRETGQETQYF. In DNA form, the CDR3 reads TGTGCCACCAGCAGAGAGACAGGGCAAGAGACCCAGTACTTC. The variable domain in full, with the rest retrieved from reference TRBV15 and TRBJ2-5, is DAMVIQNPRYQVTQFGKPVTLSCSQTLNHNVMYWYQQKSSQAPKLLFHYYDKDFNNEADTPDNFQSRRPNTSFCFLDIRSPGLGDTAMYLCATSRETGQETQYFGPGTRLLVL.

This clone was recorded a few times. The J gene is TRBJ2-7, the V gene TRBV4-3; 7 bases align to TRBD2. The germline CDR1 and CDR2 sequences are LGHNA and YSLEER. CDR3 length: 17 amino acids. The junction had 8 bases not matched to a gene; V was cut back by 0 bases and J by 0 bases. The DNA of the CDR3 is TGCGCCAGCAGCCAAGAAAGGAGTAGCGGGTACTCCTACGAGCAGTACTTC. Translated: CASSQERSSGYSYEQYF.

This clone came up a few times. The chain combines TRBV7-2 with TRBJ2-3, with D hard to call. The V end was cut by 4 bases, the J end by 3 bases, with 5 bases between. Germline V gene sequence: CDR1 SGHTA, CDR2 FQGNSA. This CDR3 comprises 12 residues. The chain's CDR3 is CASSSSTDTQYF. In DNA, the CDR3 is TGTGCCAGCAGCTCGTCGACAGATACGCAGTATTTT.

This clone has ten or more counts. J is TRBJ2-7 and V is TRBV29-1; D gene ambiguous. V was shortened by 7 bases and J by 0 bases, with 19 bases between the two germline ends. CDR3 length: 15 amino acids. CDR1 SQVTM and CDR2 ANQGSEA come from the germline V gene. CDR3 sequence reads: CSALRLRHNSYEQYF. CDR3 bases: TGCAGCGCCCTTAGGCTAAGGCACAACTCCTACGAGCAGTACTTC.

CDR3 loop: CASSGDTGELFF. The DNA of the CDR3 is TGTGCCAGCAGCGGGGACACCGGGGAGCTGTTTTTT. This chain connects TRBV9 to TRBJ2-2, with no clear D. CDR1 and CDR2 from the germline V gene are SGDLS and YYNGEE. This CDR3 is 12 amino acids long. Trimming pared 3 bases from V and 3 bases from J, leaving 3 bases between.

This clone was seen a handful of times. The rearrangement links TRBV9 to TRBJ2-5, with 9 bases that match TRBD1. CDR3 length equals 16 residues. V gave up 3 bases and J gave up 2 bases; unmatched junction bases: 8. From germline, CDR1 is SGDLS and CDR2 YYNGEE. The CDR3 sequence is CASSAQGAWGQETQYF. Here the CDR3 DNA reads TGTGCCAGCAGCGCACAGGGGGCTTGGGGGCAAGAGACCCAGTACTTC.

The gene calls are TRBV18 and TRBJ2-3, with D tentatively TRBD1 (5 bases). Trimming stripped 3 bases from V and 2 bases from J, with 15 bases between. The CDR3 has 16 residues. CDR1 is KGHSH, CDR2 LQKENI, per germline. As DNA, the CDR3 is TGTGCCAGCTCACCCCCGACAGAATCAGTCACAGATACGCAGTATTTT. This codes for CASSPPTESVTDTQYF.

This clone was counted between two and nine times. A much larger clone differs by one base, so this may be a read error. The V call is TRBV4-1, the J call TRBJ2-6, with D maybe TRBD2 (8 bases). Germline values: CDR1 MGHRA, CDR2 YSYEKL. The length of the CDR3 is 18 residues. The CDR3, as DNA: TGCGCCCGCAGCCAAGGGGGCCGCGGGAGGTCTGGGGCCAACGTCCTGACTTTC. It is translated as CARSQGGRGRSGANVLTF.

This clone came up a few times. This chain links TRBV7-2 with TRBJ2-3; D is perhaps TRBD1 (6 bases). The CDR3 has 15 amino acids. Germline CDR1 is SGHTA and CDR2 is FQGNSA. Trimming shortened V by 4 bases and J by 6 bases, and 17 bases separated the two germline ends. The CDR3 spells CASSSPGQRVDTQYF. Here the CDR3 DNA reads TGTGCCAGCAGCTCACCCGGACAGAGGGTGGATACGCAGTATTTT.

This clone turned up a few times. This chain uses TRBV2 with TRBJ2-7; 8 bases align to TRBD2. This CDR3 spans 15 amino acids. Trimming took 2 bases from V and 7 from J; bases not matched to a gene: 10. Per the germline V gene, CDR1 is SNHLY and CDR2 is FYNNEI. The CDR3 nucleotides read TGTGCCAGCAGTGAATCAGCGGGGGCCCTAGCAGAGCAGTACTTC. It translates to CASSESAGALAEQYF.

The V call is TRBV28, the J call TRBJ2-3; unclear D gene. The germline V and J ends were trimmed by 7 bases and 3 bases, with 14 bases remaining between them. Looked up from germline, CDR1 is MDHEN and CDR2 is SYDVKM. The CDR3 sequence is 14 residues long. CDR3 DNA sequence: TGTGCCAGCACCCCTCTCCTCGGAACAGATACGCAGTATTTT. It translates to CASTPLLGTDTQYF. Based on the CDR3 plus reference TRBV28 and TRBJ2-3, the full variable domain is DVKVTQSSRYLVKRTGEKVFLECVQDMDHENMFWYRQDPGLGLRLIYFSYDVKMKEKGDIPEGYSVSREKKERFSLILESASTNQTSMYLCASTPLLGTDTQYFGPGTRLTVL.

This clone was seen repeatedly, ten times or more. The chain employs TRBV29-1 and TRBJ2-3; D ambiguous. The CDR3 is made up of 13 amino acids. Germline-derived CDR1 and CDR2 are SQVTM and ANQGSEA. Trimming removed 0 bases at V and 3 bases at J, with 7 bases between. The CDR3 nucleotides are TGCAGCGTTGAAGATCAACGGACAGATACGCAGTATTTT. It yields the protein CSVEDQRTDTQYF.

V is TRBV19 and J is TRBJ1-6; 7 bases fit TRBD1. J was trimmed by 8 bases and V by 3 bases; bases with no gene match: 7. This CDR3 has 15 amino acids. The V gene's germline CDR1 is LNHDA and CDR2 SQIVND (reference sequence). In DNA, the CDR3 is TGTGCCAGTAGTATCAACAGGGGAATCGATTCACCCCTCCACTTT. It translates to CASSINRGIDSPLHF.

This clone has more than one count but fewer than ten. The rearrangement uses TRBV29-1 and TRBJ2-7, with D hard to call. V lost 7 bases and J 1 base, leaving 11 bases between the germline ends. Germline assignment: CDR1 SQVTM and CDR2 ANQGSEA. The CDR3 consists of 12 residues. The CDR3, as DNA: TGCAGCGGAGCCGAGAATTCCTACGAGCAGTACTTC. This translates into CSGAENSYEQYF.

This clone appeared many times. V is TRBV29-1 and J is TRBJ2-5; D unclear. Trimming took off 1 base at V and 4 bases at J, with 10 bases between the two ends. CDR1 and CDR2 (germline): SQVTM, ANQGSEA. The CDR3 is 13 amino acids. The CDR3 DNA reads TGCAGCGTTGAAGTTATCGTTCGAGAGACCCAGTACTTC. It codes for CSVEVIVRETQYF.

Points on this clone: One end of the junction fails to match germline, which may point to a read error. Other nucleotide sequences from this sample produce the same CDR3. The chain links TRBV28 to TRBJ2-1; 7 nucleotides agree with TRBD1. This CDR3 spans 16 amino acids. Germline V gives CDR1 MDHEN, CDR2 SYDVKM. The CDR3 sequence: CASSPPGTVSYNEQFF. CDR3 bases: TGCGCCAGCAGTCCCCCCGGGACAGTCTCCTACAATGAGCAGTTCTTC. The entire variable domain, with the rest obtained from reference TRBV28 and TRBJ2-1, is as follows: DVKVTQSSRYLVKRTGEKVFLECVQDMDHENMFWYRQDPGLGLRLIYFSYDVKMKEKGDIPEGYSVSREKKERFSLILESASTNQTSMYLCASSPPGTVSYNEQFFGPGTRLTVL.

In this sample, this clone turned up a few times. CDR3 bases: TGTGCCAGCAGTTCCAGGGTCTTCAGCAATCAGCCCCAGCATTTT. As protein: CASSSRVFSNQPQHF. The chain combines TRBV27 with TRBJ1-5; a weak D match, TRBD1 (5 bases). Trimming took 4 bases from V and 1 from J, leaving 11 bases between them. CDR3 length: 15 amino acids. Germline-derived CDR1 and CDR2 are MNHEY and SMNVEV (reference sequence).

The chain has TRBV27 and TRBJ2-7; D is tentatively TRBD1 or TRBD2 (5 bases each). V lost 1 base, J lost 6 bases, and 7 bases lay in between. The CDR3 length is 12 residues. Germline-derived CDR1 and CDR2 are MNHEY and SMNVEV (reference sequence). CDR3 residues: CASSLWGSEQYF. The CDR3 DNA sequence: TGTGCCAGCAGTTTATGGGGGAGCGAGCAGTACTTC.

The chain has TRBV9 and TRBJ2-1, with 9 positions matching TRBD2. V gave up 4 bases and J gave up 10 bases; unmatched junction bases: 15. The CDR3 consists of 16 residues. CDR1 is SGDLS and CDR2 is YYNGEE in the germline V gene. The CDR3 spells CASSPVPLAGFEEQFF. CDR3 DNA sequence: TGTGCCAGCAGCCCCGTCCCTCTAGCGGGGTTTGAAGAGCAGTTCTTC.

About this clone itself: Distinct nucleotide sequences in the sample also encode this CDR3. V usage is TRBV18 and J usage is TRBJ2-7, with no clear D. The V gene's germline CDR1 is KGHSH and CDR2 LQKENI. CDR3 length: 12 amino acids. V dropped 6 bases and J dropped 4 bases, with 10 bases sitting between them. The CDR3 coding sequence is TGTGCCAGCTCCCGCGACGGATACGAGCAGTACTTC. Protein: CASSRDGYEQYF. Full variable domain (remainder filled in from reference TRBV18 and TRBJ2-7): NAGVMQNPRHLVRRRGQEARLRCSPMKGHSHVYWYRQLPEEGLKFMVYLQKENIIDESGMPKERFSAEFPKEGPSILRIQQVVRGDSAAYFCASSRDGYEQYFGPGTRLTVT.

The V call is TRBV4-2, the J call TRBJ2-7, with TRBD1 matching 9 bases. The junction had 10 bases not matched to a gene; V was cut back by 3 bases and J by 7 bases. Germline V CDR1 and CDR2: LGHNA, YNFKEQ. The CDR3 is made up of 15 amino acids. The DNA of the CDR3 is TGTGCCAGCAGCCAGCCGGGACAGGGCGTATGGGAGCAGTACTTC. It specifies CASSQPGQGVWEQYF.

In this sample, this clone turned up a few times. V is TRBV7-8 and J is TRBJ2-7; the D gene is possibly TRBD2 (7 bases). CDR1 and CDR2 (germline): SGHVS, FQNEAQ. The CDR3 loop spans 14 amino acids. The germline V and J ends were trimmed by 5 bases and 3 bases, with 14 bases remaining between them. CDR3 DNA sequence: TGTGCCAGCAGCCCCCGAGGGGGGGGCTACGAGCAGTACTTC. Protein: CASSPRGGGYEQYF.

The chain is built from TRBV5-6 and TRBJ1-3, with TRBD1 matching over 7 bases. The trim removed 0 bases at V and 8 bases at J, leaving 5 bases unmatched. Germline V lookup: CDR1 SGHDT, CDR2 YYEEEE. There are 14 residues in the CDR3. The CDR3 protein is CASSLASGGDTIYF. In nucleotides, the CDR3 is TGTGCCAGCAGCTTGGCGTCAGGGGGTGACACCATATATTTT. Full variable domain (outside the CDR3, taken from reference TRBV5-6 and TRBJ1-3): DAGVTQSPTHLIKTRGQQVTLRCSPKSGHDTVSWYQQALGQGPQFIFQYYEEEERQRGNFPDRFSGHQFPNYSSELNVNALLLGDSALYLCASSLASGGDTIYFGEGSWLTVV.